These 3 T cell receptor beta chains share one sample of origin, sequenced in a study of blood T cell repertoires in COVID-19. TCRdb's table, derived via immunoSEQ multiplex PCR, lists solely in-frame clones and lacks some. Seen here are roughly 97,000 clones, 85% to 90% observed once, and the top ten hold roughly 15%. The sample taken for sequencing was peripheral blood. The receptors come from a man aged 45-65 years with acute or convalescent COVID-19.

V is TRBV19 and J is TRBJ2-7; 7 bases are a match to TRBD1. Germline CDR1 reads LNHDA; CDR2 reads SQIVND (reference sequence). V was clipped by 0 bases and J by 3 bases; unmatched bases: 2. CDR3 length: 14 amino acids. Here the CDR3 DNA reads TGTGCCAGTAGTATAGAGCCAGGGGGCTACGAGCAGTACTTC. This gives the protein CASSIEPGGYEQYF.

The rearrangement uses TRBV18 and TRBJ2-5; no reliable D call. With 3 bases removed from V and 1 base from J, the gap between germline ends came to 3 bases. From germline, CDR1 is KGHSH and CDR2 LQKENI. CDR3 size: 12 residues. Here the CDR3 reads CASSPAQETQYF. CDR3 coding DNA: TGTGCCAGCTCACCGGCCCAAGAGACCCAGTACTTC.

J is TRBJ2-7 and V is TRBV2; TRBD1 aligns across 9 bases. CDR1 and CDR2 (germline): SNHLY, FYNNEI. The length of the CDR3 is 14 residues. V was pared by 4 bases and J by 3 bases, with 4 bases of the junction left unmatched. The CDR3 DNA is TGTGCCAGCAGTGGATGGACAGGGGTCTACGAGCAGTACTTC. It yields the protein CASSGWTGVYEQYF.